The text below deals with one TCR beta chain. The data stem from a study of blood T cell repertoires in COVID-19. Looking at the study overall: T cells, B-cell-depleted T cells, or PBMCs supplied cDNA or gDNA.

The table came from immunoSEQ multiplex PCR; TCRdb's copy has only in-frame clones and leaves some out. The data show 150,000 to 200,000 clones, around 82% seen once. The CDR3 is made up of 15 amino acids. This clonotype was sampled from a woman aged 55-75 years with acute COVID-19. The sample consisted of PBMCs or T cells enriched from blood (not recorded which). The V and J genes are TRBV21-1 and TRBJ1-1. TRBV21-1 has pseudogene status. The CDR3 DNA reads TGTGCCAGCAGCCTAGAGGAAGTGGGGAACACTGAAGCTTTCTTT. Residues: CASSLEEVGNTEAFF.